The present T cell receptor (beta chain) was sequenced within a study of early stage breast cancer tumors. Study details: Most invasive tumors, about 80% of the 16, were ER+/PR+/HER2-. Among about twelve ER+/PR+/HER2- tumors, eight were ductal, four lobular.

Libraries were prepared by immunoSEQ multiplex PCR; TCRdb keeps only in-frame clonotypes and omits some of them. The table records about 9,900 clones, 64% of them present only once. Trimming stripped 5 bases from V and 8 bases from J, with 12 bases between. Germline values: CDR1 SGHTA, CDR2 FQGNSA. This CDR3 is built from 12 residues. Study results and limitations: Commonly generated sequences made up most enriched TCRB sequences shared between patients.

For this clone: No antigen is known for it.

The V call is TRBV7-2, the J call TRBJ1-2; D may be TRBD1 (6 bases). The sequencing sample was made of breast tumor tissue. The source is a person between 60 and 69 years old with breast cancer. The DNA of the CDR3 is TGTGCCAGCAGCCGCAGGGGCGGGGGCTACACCTTC. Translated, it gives CASSRRGGGYTF. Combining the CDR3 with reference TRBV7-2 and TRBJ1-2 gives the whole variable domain GAGVSQSPSNKVTEKGKDVELRCDPISGHTALYWYRQSLGQGLEFLIYFQGNSAPDKSGLPSDRFSAERTGGSVSTLTIQRTQQEDSAVYLCASSRRGGGYTFGSGTRLTVV.